The rows below give T cell receptor beta chains drawn from one sample of a study of cytomegalovirus exposure and HLA in healthy donors. TCRdb keeps only in-frame clones here, not all; method: immunoSEQ multiplex PCR. The data contain approximately 190,000 clones, roughly 80% of them singletons. Sequenced material: PBMCs. The receptors come from a woman in her thirties in good health and CMV-seropositive. The CDR3 runs from the conserved cysteine through the conserved F or W. D genes are given only for firm matches. Clone size is not always given. Where it is, it says once, few, many or a class for expanded clones.

d_call	clone_size	v_call	j_call	cdr3_nt	cdr3_aa
.	.	TRBV28	TRBJ1-2	TGTGCCAGCCGTTTAGGCAACTATGGCTACACCTTC	CASRLGNYGYTF
.	.	TRBV5-6	TRBJ1-2	TGTGCCAGCAGCTTGGCGGGTGGCTACACCTTC	CASSLAGGYTF
.	few	TRBV19	TRBJ1-1	TGTGCCAGTAGTATAGGGGGCGCACCGAACACTGAAGCTTTCTTT	CASSIGGAPNTEAFF
.	.	TRBV4-2	TRBJ1-1	TGTGCCAGCAGCCAAGATTGGGGCGCGGTAACTGAAGCTTTCTTT	CASSQDWGAVTEAFF
TRBD2	.	TRBV4-1	TRBJ2-2	TGCGCCAGCAGTCACCCCGGGACTAGCGGCTCAGTGAACACCGGGGAGCTGTTTTTT	CASSHPGTSGSVNTGELFF
.	.	TRBV29-1	TRBJ1-1	TGCAGCGTTGGGGGCTACAGGAAGAACACTGAAGCTTTCTTT	CSVGGYRKNTEAFF
.	.	TRBV5-4	TRBJ2-7	TGTGCCAGCAGCTCCCCCCAGGGAGAGCAGTACTTC	CASSSPQGEQYF
.	.	TRBV5-8	TRBJ2-3	TGTGCCAGCAGCTTGGCCGGGGGAACAGATACGCAGTATTTT	CASSLAGGTDTQYF
.	.	TRBV7-2	TRBJ1-1	TGTGCCAGCAGCTTCGGGGTCGGCACTGAAGCTTTCTTT	CASSFGVGTEAFF
.	.	TRBV15	TRBJ1-3	TGTGCCAGCTCGCGGGAGCTGAGCTCTGGAAACACCATATATTTT	CASSRELSSGNTIYF
TRBD2	.	TRBV5-1	TRBJ2-5	TGCGCCAGCAGCTTGGCCCCTAGCGGGGGTCAAGAGACCCAGTACTTC	CASSLAPSGGQETQYF
.	.	TRBV28	TRBJ2-3	TGTGCCAGCACCTCTCCGGGGGAGGGCACAGATACGCAGTATTTT	CASTSPGEGTDTQYF
TRBD2	.	TRBV5-1	TRBJ2-3	TGCGCCAGCAAATCGAGCGGGAGCCTCACAGATACGCAGTATTTT	CASKSSGSLTDTQYF
TRBD2	once	TRBV6-6	TRBJ2-7	TGTGCCAGCAGCCTCGGACTAGCGGGAGCCTACGAGCAGTACTTC	CASSLGLAGAYEQYF
TRBD1	.	TRBV30	TRBJ1-1	TGTGCCGGAGGACAGGGGAGGGTCGCTGAAGCTTTCTTT	CAGGQGRVAEAFF
.	few	TRBV29-1	TRBJ2-7	TGCAGCGTCGTGACCCCCGGGATCCAGACCTACGAGCAGTACTTC	CSVVTPGIQTYEQYF
TRBD1	.	TRBV30	TRBJ1-5	TGTGCCTGGAGTGTGACAGGGGGTGGTCAGCCCCAGCATTTT	CAWSVTGGGQPQHF
TRBD2	.	TRBV28	TRBJ2-7	TGTGCCAGCAGCCCTGGGACTAGCGGGAGGTACTACGAGCAGTACTTC	CASSPGTSGRYYEQYF
.	.	TRBV2	TRBJ1-1	TGTGCCAGCAGTGTAATGAACACTGAAGCTTTCTTT	CASSVMNTEAFF
.	.	TRBV28	TRBJ2-5	TGTGCCACTACGTTGGACAGCGTCCAAGAGACCCAGTACTTC	CATTLDSVQETQYF
TRBD1	.	TRBV4-2	TRBJ1-1	TGTGCCAGCAGCATCCGGACAGGGGAAACTGAAGCTTTCTTT	CASSIRTGETEAFF
TRBD2	few	TRBV15	TRBJ2-7	TGTGCCACCAGCAGAGTCGGGGGGGCTAGCAGGAATTCCTACGAGCAGTACTTC	CATSRVGGASRNSYEQYF
.	few	TRBV4-2	TRBJ1-1	TGTGCCAGCAGCCACGGAACAGGGAAACAGAACACTGAAGCTTTCTTT	CASSHGTGKQNTEAFF
.	.	TRBV27	TRBJ2-5	TGTGCCAGCAGTATCCGAGGTCCCGTGGGAGAGACCCAGTACTTC	CASSIRGPVGETQYF
.	.	TRBV6-1	TRBJ2-7	TGTGCCAGCAGCCTAAGCTCCTACGAGCAGTACTTC	CASSLSSYEQYF
.	.	TRBV30	TRBJ2-7	TGTGCCTGGTCGCGTTCTTACGAGCAGTACTTC	CAWSRSYEQYF
TRBD1	.	TRBV29-1	TRBJ2-5	TGCAGCGTACCGGGACAGGGGGCGCGGGAGACCCAGTACTTC	CSVPGQGARETQYF
.	.	TRBV7-6	TRBJ2-2	TGTGCCAGCAGCTTAGCTCAGACCGGGGAGCTGTTTTTT	CASSLAQTGELFF
.	.	TRBV11-3	TRBJ2-1	TGTGCCAGCAGCTTAGCGGCGGGATTGAACAATGAGCAGTTCTTC	CASSLAAGLNNEQFF
TRBD2	.	TRBV9	TRBJ2-3	TGTGCCAGCAGCGTAGGTGGGCGGGGGGCCCCAGATACGCAGTATTTT	CASSVGGRGAPDTQYF
.	.	TRBV11-2	TRBJ2-5	TGTGCCAGCAGCTTAGGTTTGATACAGGGCCAAGAGACCCAGTACTTC	CASSLGLIQGQETQYF
TRBD2	few	TRBV4-3	TRBJ2-1	TGCGCCAGCAGCCCTCATCGGGAGGATGAGCAGTTCTTC	CASSPHREDEQFF
TRBD2	.	TRBV5-4	TRBJ2-3	TGTGCCAGCAGCCCTGGGACCAGCGGGAGGGAGGGAGATACGCAGTATTTT	CASSPGTSGREGDTQYF
.	.	TRBV5-4	TRBJ2-3	TGTGCCAGCAGCTTCGGCGGGGCCGGCACAGATACGCAGTATTTT	CASSFGGAGTDTQYF
TRBD2	.	TRBV5-1	TRBJ2-7	TGCGCCAGCAGCGAAGGACTAGCACCCTACGAGCAGTACTTC	CASSEGLAPYEQYF
.	.	TRBV30	TRBJ1-5	TGTGCCTGGAGCCTCTCGGGGGATCAGCCCCAGCATTTT	CAWSLSGDQPQHF
TRBD2	.	TRBV7-9	TRBJ2-7	TGTGCCAGCAGCTTTGGGAGCGGGAGATCCTACGAGCAGTACTTC	CASSFGSGRSYEQYF
TRBD2	.	TRBV7-9	TRBJ2-1	TGTGCCAGCAGCTTCCAGCGACTAGCGGACAATGAGCAGTTCTTC	CASSFQRLADNEQFF
TRBD2	.	TRBV7-3	TRBJ2-5	TGTGCCAGCAGCTTAAGACTAGCTACACAAGAGACCCAGTACTTC	CASSLRLATQETQYF
.	.	TRBV5-6	TRBJ1-4	TGTGCCAGCAGCTCTACGCCGGGCTGGGGCGATGAAAAACTGTTTTTT	CASSSTPGWGDEKLFF
.	few	TRBV25-1	TRBJ2-7	TGTGCCAGCAGGGGAGCCTACGAGCAGTACTTC	CASRGAYEQYF
.	.	TRBV5-1	TRBJ1-4	TGCGCCAGCAGGGAGCCCGAAGGAAAACTGTTTTTT	CASREPEGKLFF
TRBD1	.	TRBV14	TRBJ2-5	TGTGCCAGCAGCCACCGGGACAGGGCCCAAGAGACCCAGTACTTC	CASSHRDRAQETQYF
TRBD2	.	TRBV4-3	TRBJ2-1	TGCGCCAGCAGCCAAGCTCCGGGAGCGGGATACCCCTACAATGAGCAGTTCTTC	CASSQAPGAGYPYNEQFF
.	few	TRBV7-9	TRBJ2-1	TGTGCCAGCAGCTTAGGTCTTACGGACTACACCTACAATGAGCAGTTCTTC	CASSLGLTDYTYNEQFF
TRBD1	.	TRBV4-2	TRBJ1-2	TGTGCCAGCAGCCAAGATCGTAACAGGGGATTGGACTATGGCTACACCTTC	CASSQDRNRGLDYGYTF
TRBD1	.	TRBV2	TRBJ2-7	TGTGCCAGCAACCCGGGACAGGGGCGTGGGAGGGCCTACGAGCAGTACTTC	CASNPGQGRGRAYEQYF
.	.	TRBV9	TRBJ2-3	TGTGCCAGCAGCGCCCCGTCTGTCGGGCAGTATTTT	CASSAPSVGQYF
.	.	TRBV2	TRBJ1-5	TGTGCCAGCAGTGAAAGGCGGGGGAGCAATCAGCCCCAGCATTTT	CASSERRGSNQPQHF
.	.	TRBV4-3	TRBJ1-6	TGCGCCAGCAGCCAAGCCGCGTCCGGGTCCTATAATTCACCCCTCCACTTT	CASSQAASGSYNSPLHF
.	.	TRBV27	TRBJ2-4	TGTGCCAGCAGCCGTAGGCCGAGACAGGCCACCGCCAAAAACATTCAGTACTTC	CASSRRPRQATAKNIQYF
.	.	TRBV5-1	TRBJ2-1	TGCGCCAGCGCCTCGGGGTTAGCCAGCTCCTACAATGAGCAGTTCTTC	CASASGLASSYNEQFF
.	.	TRBV27	TRBJ1-2	TGTGCCAGCAGTTTCGCGAGCACTACTAACTATGGCTACACCTTC	CASSFASTTNYGYTF
TRBD1	.	TRBV7-2	TRBJ1-4	TGTGCCAGCAGCTTGGGACAGCCTATAGGGAAACTGTTTTTT	CASSLGQPIGKLFF
.	few	TRBV5-1	TRBJ1-1	TGCGCCAGCAGCTTAGGAGCTACCACTGAAGCTTTCTTT	CASSLGATTEAFF
TRBD1	.	TRBV18	TRBJ1-1	TGTGCCAGCTCACCACCCTCGGACAGGATTTCTGAAGCTTTCTTT	CASSPPSDRISEAFF
.	.	TRBV27	TRBJ2-1	TGTGCCAGCAGATCACAGGGTTTAGGCTACAATGAGCAGTTCTTC	CASRSQGLGYNEQFF
.	few	TRBV5-5	TRBJ2-7	TGTGCCAGCAGCTTGGTTTCGGGCTACGAGCAGTACTTC	CASSLVSGYEQYF
.	.	TRBV7-7	TRBJ2-2	TGTGCTAGCAGCTTAAGGAGGGGCCGGAACACCGGGGAGCTGTTTTTT	CASSLRRGRNTGELFF
TRBD1	once	TRBV19	TRBJ2-7	TGTGCCAGTAAGCCCAACCGGGACAGCCTTTACGAGCAGTACTTC	CASKPNRDSLYEQYF